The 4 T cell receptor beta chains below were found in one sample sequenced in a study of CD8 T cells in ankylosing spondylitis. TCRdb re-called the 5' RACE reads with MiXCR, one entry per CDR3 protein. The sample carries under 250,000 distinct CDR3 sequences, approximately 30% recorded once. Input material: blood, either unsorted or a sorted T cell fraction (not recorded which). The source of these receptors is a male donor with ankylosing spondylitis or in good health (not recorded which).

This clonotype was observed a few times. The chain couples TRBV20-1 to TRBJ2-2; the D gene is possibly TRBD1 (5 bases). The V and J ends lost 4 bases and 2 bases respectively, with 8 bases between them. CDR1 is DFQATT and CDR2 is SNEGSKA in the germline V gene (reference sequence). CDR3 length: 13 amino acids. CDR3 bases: TGCAGTGCTACCCAGGGAAACACCGGGGAGCTGTTTTTT. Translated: CSATQGNTGELFF.

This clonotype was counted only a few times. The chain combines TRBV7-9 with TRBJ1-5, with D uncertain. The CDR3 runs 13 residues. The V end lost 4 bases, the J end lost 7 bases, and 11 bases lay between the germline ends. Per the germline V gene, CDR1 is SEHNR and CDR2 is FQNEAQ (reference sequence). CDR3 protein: CASSWGGLQPQHF. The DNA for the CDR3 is TGTGCCAGCAGCTGGGGTGGGCTCCAGCCCCAGCATTTT.

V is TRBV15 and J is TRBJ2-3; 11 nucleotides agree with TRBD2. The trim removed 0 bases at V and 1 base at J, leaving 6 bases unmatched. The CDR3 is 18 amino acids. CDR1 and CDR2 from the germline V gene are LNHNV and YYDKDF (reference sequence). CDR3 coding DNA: TGTGCCACCAGCAGAGATCGCGGACTAGCGGGCCGCACAGATACGCAGTATTTT. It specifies CATSRDRGLAGRTDTQYF.

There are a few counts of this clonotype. The CDR3 spells CASSHTGTGGDEQYF. CDR3 sequence (DNA): TGTGCCAGCAGCCACACCGGGACAGGGGGCGACGAGCAGTACTTC. This chain joins TRBV11-2 and TRBJ2-7, with 12 bases identical to TRBD1. CDR1 and CDR2 from the germline V gene are SGHAT and FQNNGV. With 5 bases clipped from V and 5 bases from J, the junction kept 7 bases outside the gene matches. The CDR3 covers 15 residues.